This TCR beta chain was documented in a study of blood T cells in healthy people across ages. About the study: Per two T cells, template switching captured roughly one barcoded beta molecule.

CDR1 is LNHDA and CDR2 is SQIVND in the germline V gene (reference sequence). The CDR3 has 14 amino acids. Losses at the gene ends were 6 bases for V and 4 bases for J; bases not matched to a gene: 5. Each donor supplied around 9.9 milliliters of peripheral blood. Total RNA extracted from each sample amounted to at least 5.5 micrograms. A sample-barcoded 5' primer and a J-beta primer mix were used in a second PCR of roughly 7 to 11 cycles. CDR3-containing paired-end reads numbering at least 2.5 million came from each sample. TCRdb fed the 5' RACE reads into MiXCR, producing one record per CDR3 protein. The sample lists 650,000 to 1,000,000 distinct CDR3 sequences; 30% to 45% were seen once.

The sequencing sample was made of blood. This chain connects TRBV19 to TRBJ1-1, with TRBD1 matching 10 bases. This receptor was obtained from a man in his late teens or twenties in good health. CDR3 nucleotide sequence: TGTGCCAGTAGCTCCGGGACAGGGGCCACTGAAGCTTTCTTT. As protein: CASSSGTGATEAFF. Variable domain in full (rest from reference TRBV19 and TRBJ1-1): DGGITQSPKYLFRKEGQNVTLSCEQNLNHDAMYWYRQDPGQGLRLIYYSQIVNDFQKGDIAEGYSVSREKKESFPLTVTSAQKNPTAFYLCASSSGTGATEAFFGQGTRLTVV.